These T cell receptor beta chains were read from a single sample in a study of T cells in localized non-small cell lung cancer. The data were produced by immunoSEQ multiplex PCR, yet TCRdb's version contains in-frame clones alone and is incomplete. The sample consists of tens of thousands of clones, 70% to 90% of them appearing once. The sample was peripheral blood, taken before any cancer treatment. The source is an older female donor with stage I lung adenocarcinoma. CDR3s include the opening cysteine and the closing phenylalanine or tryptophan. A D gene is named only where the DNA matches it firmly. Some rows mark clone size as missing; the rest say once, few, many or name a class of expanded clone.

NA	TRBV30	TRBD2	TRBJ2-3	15	TGTGCCTGGAGTATTGGGCGGGCGGGGGGAGATACGCAGTATTTT	CAWSIGRAGGDTQYF
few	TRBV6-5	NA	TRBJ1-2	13	TGTGCCAGCGGGAAGGGTGGGTTTGCTGGCTACACCTTC	CASGKGGFAGYTF
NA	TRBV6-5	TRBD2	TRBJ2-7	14	TGTGCCAGCAGCCTGACTAGCGGGAGTTACGAGCAGTACTTC	CASSLTSGSYEQYF
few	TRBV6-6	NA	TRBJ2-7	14	TGTGCCAGCACTAATCAGGGCACGGTATACGAGCAGTACTTC	CASTNQGTVYEQYF
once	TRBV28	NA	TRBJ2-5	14	TGTGCCAGCAGTTTCCAAGGGGGAAGAGAGACCCAGTACTTC	CASSFQGGRETQYF
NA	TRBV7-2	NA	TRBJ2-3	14	TGTGCCAGCAGCTTCGGTCTAGGGACAGATACGCAGTATTTT	CASSFGLGTDTQYF
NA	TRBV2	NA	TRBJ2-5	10	TGTGCCAGCAGACAAGAGACCCAGTACTTC	CASRQETQYF
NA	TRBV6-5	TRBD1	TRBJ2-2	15	TGTGCCAGCAGTTACTCGACAGGGCCGTCCTGGGAGCTGTTTTTT	CASSYSTGPSWELFF
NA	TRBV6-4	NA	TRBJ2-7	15	TGTGCCAGCAGTACAGGGTCTGGGACTTCCTACGAGCAGTACTTC	CASSTGSGTSYEQYF
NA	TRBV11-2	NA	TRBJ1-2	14	TGTGCCAGCAGCTCAACAGGGTCGCTTTATGGCTACACCTTC	CASSSTGSLYGYTF
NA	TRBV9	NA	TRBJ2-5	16	TGTGCCAGCAGCGCGAATTTACAGGGTATCTACGAGACCCAGTACTTC	CASSANLQGIYETQYF
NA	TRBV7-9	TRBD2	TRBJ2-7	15	TGTGCCAGCAGCTTAGAACTAGCGGACTCCTACGAGCAGTACTTC	CASSLELADSYEQYF
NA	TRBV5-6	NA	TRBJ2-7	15	TGTGCCAGCAGCTTGGCGGGACCCGTAGCCTACGAGCAGTACTTC	CASSLAGPVAYEQYF
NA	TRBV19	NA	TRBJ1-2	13	TGTGCCAGTAGTAAAGCGGAAAGGGCTGGCTACACCTTC	CASSKAERAGYTF
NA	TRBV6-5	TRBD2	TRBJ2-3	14	TGTGCCAGCAGTTCCGGGACTAGCGGGAGGGCGCAGTATTTT	CASSSGTSGRAQYF
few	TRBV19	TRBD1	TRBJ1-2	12	TGTGCCAGTTCGACAGGGGAATATGGCTACACCTTC	CASSTGEYGYTF
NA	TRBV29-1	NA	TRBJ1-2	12	TGCAGCGTTGGCGACGTCGACTATGGCTACACCTTC	CSVGDVDYGYTF
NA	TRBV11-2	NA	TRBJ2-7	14	TGTGCCAGCAGCTTATGGGGGGGGCCCTACGAGCAGTACTTC	CASSLWGGPYEQYF
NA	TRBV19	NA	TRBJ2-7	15	TGTGCCAGTAGCCTCTCCGGGGACACCTCCTACGAGCAGTACTTC	CASSLSGDTSYEQYF
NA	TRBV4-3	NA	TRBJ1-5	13	TGCGCCAGCAGCCAAGAGGAGAATCAGCCCCAGCATTTT	CASSQEENQPQHF
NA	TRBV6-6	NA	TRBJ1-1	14	TGTGCCAGCAGAGAAACCGGGACCAGCACTGAAGCTTTCTTT	CASRETGTSTEAFF
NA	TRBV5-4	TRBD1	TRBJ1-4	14	TGTGCCAGCAGCAGGACAGGGGGCGATGAAAAACTGTTTTTT	CASSRTGGDEKLFF
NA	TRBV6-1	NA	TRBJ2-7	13	TGTGCCAGCGATCACAGGGGAGGGTACGAGCAGTACTTC	CASDHRGGYEQYF
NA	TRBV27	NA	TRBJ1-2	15	TGTGCCAGCAGTTTTGATCCTCAGCCTACCTATGGCTACACCTTC	CASSFDPQPTYGYTF
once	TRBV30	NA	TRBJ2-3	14	TGTGCCTGGAGTCCCCGGGACTTTGGGGATACGCAGTATTTT	CAWSPRDFGDTQYF
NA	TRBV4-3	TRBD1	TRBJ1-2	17	TGCGCCAGCAGCCAAGGAGGACAGGGGGCTTACGAGCATGGCTACACCTTC	CASSQGGQGAYEHGYTF
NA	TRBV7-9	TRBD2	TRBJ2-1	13	TGTGCCAGCAGCTCGGGACTAGCGGGAGAGCAGTTCTTC	CASSSGLAGEQFF
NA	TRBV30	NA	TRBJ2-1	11	TGTGCCTGGAGTGTACTCAATGAGCAGTTCTTC	CAWSVLNEQFF
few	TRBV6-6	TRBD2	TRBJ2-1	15	TGTGCCAGCAGTCAATTAGCGGGGGACTACAATGAGCAGTTCTTC	CASSQLAGDYNEQFF
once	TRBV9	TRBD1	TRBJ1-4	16	TGTGCCAGCAGCGTCCCAAGACAGGGAGTAAGTGAAAAACTGTTTTTT	CASSVPRQGVSEKLFF
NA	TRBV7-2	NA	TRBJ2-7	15	TGTGCCAGCAGCTTAACGGGAGCACAAGTAGGCGAGCAGTACTTC	CASSLTGAQVGEQYF
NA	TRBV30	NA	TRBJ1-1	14	TGTGCCTGGAATATAGAGCTCATGAACACTGAAGCTTTCTTT	CAWNIELMNTEAFF